The 8 T cell receptor beta chains in this list originate from one sample, sequenced in a study of identical twins. MiXCR, applied by TCRdb to the 5' RACE reads, yields one record per CDR3 protein. The sample holds about 340,000 distinct CDR3 sequences, 9% seen once. The specimen was naive T cells sorted from blood. These receptors all stem from a woman aged 50 to 60 in good health.

In nucleotides, the CDR3 is TGTGCCAGCAGCACAGCGGCCCGGGAGAAAGAGACCCAGTACTTC. Protein sequence: CASSTAAREKETQYF. This chain joins TRBV7-8 and TRBJ2-5, with D perhaps TRBD2 (6 bases). The V end was cut by 5 bases, the J end by 3 bases, with 16 bases between. This CDR3 region has 15 residues. Germline CDR1 is SGHVS and CDR2 is FQNEAQ.

This clonotype was counted between two and nine times. The gene calls are TRBV5-5 and TRBJ1-1; no reliable D call. CDR1 SGHKS and CDR2 YYEKEE come from the germline V gene (reference sequence). CDR3 length equals 17 residues. Trimming stripped 6 bases from V and 1 base from J, with 22 bases between. CDR3: CASITPALGSANTEAFF. The CDR3 DNA follows: TGTGCCAGCATCACTCCAGCGCTCGGATCGGCGAACACTGAAGCTTTCTTT.

The J gene is TRBJ2-3, the V gene TRBV3-1, with D possibly TRBD2 on 5 matching bases. V was trimmed by 8 bases and J by 4 bases, leaving 19 bases between them. This CDR3 has 15 residues. Germline CDR1 and CDR2: LGHDT and YNNKEL (reference sequence). CDR3 nucleotide sequence: TGTGCCAGCCGTCCAGGCGGGTCCACCCCAGATACGCAGTATTTT. It translates to CASRPGGSTPDTQYF.

The chain's CDR3 is CASSQENWGGAGANVLTF. In DNA, the CDR3 is TGTGCCAGCAGCCAAGAGAACTGGGGAGGGGCGGGGGCCAACGTCCTGACTTTC. The chain recombines TRBV4-2 with TRBJ2-6; 7 bases fit TRBD2. CDR3 length: 18 residues. CDR1 and CDR2 from the germline V gene are LGHNA and YNFKEQ. V shed 0 bases, J shed 4 bases, and the junction held 9 bases outside the gene matches.

The chain carries TRBV2 and TRBJ2-1, with 9 bases fitting TRBD2. V lost 6 bases and J lost 7; bases outside the gene matches: 7. CDR3 length: 14 amino acids. Germline CDR1 reads SNHLY; CDR2 reads FYNNEI. CDR3 coding DNA: TGTGCCAGCAGCTGGCTAGCGGGAAATAATGAGCAGTTCTTC. Protein product: CASSWLAGNNEQFF.

This clonotype was observed many times. The V call is TRBV4-1, the J call TRBJ2-7; the D is unclear. Germline V CDR1 and CDR2: MGHRA, YSYEKL. The CDR3 extends over 15 amino acids. Trimming removed 0 bases from V and 6 bases from J, with 15 bases in between. The CDR3, as DNA: TGCGCCAGCAGCCAAGAAGGTCGTGGGGTCTTCGAGCAGTACTTC. It yields the protein CASSQEGRGVFEQYF.

This clonotype was seen many times. The V and J genes are TRBV27 and TRBJ2-1; the match to TRBD2 covers 11 bases. CDR1 is MNHEY and CDR2 is SMNVEV in the germline V gene (reference sequence). V was clipped by 4 bases and J by 2 bases; unmatched bases: 4. This CDR3 has 16 amino acids. The chain's CDR3 is CASSSPLAGAYNEQFF. The CDR3 nucleotides read TGTGCCAGCAGTTCTCCACTAGCGGGAGCCTACAATGAGCAGTTCTTC.

This clonotype occurred a few times. One junction end disagrees with the germline gene, perhaps due to a read error. The V call is TRBV7-7, the J call TRBJ2-2; unclear D gene. CDR1 is SSHAT and CDR2 is FNYEAQ in the germline V gene (reference sequence). The CDR3 is 13 residues long. The CDR3 loop is CASSVVMGGELFF. The CDR3, as DNA: TGTGCTAGCAGCGTAGTGATGGGCGGGGAGCTGTTTTTT.